This T cell receptor (beta chain) was profiled in a study of shared clonotypes between healthy human individuals. Generated by immunoSEQ multiplex PCR, the TCRdb table keeps only in-frame clones and is missing some. The sample records 500,000 or so clones, around 96% being singletons. Study-wide results and limits: Several donors had 5% to 6.5% of their naive CD4 clonotypes in common. Across subsets, estimated richness was generally greater for naive than for memory populations.

With respect to this clone: Its matching antigen is unknown.

CDR1 SGHVS and CDR2 FNYEAQ come from the germline V gene. Trimming took 1 base from V and 3 from J, leaving 9 bases between them. The CDR3 is 15 residues long. The chain combines TRBV7-6 with TRBJ2-2; D unclear. The specimen was naive CD4+ T cells sorted from blood. Subset reported: CD45RA+ positively selected. This clonotype was sampled from a woman in her thirties in good health. The DNA of the CDR3 is TGTGCCAGCAGCTTAGTTTCCCCCTACACCGGGGAGCTGTTTTTT. Amino acid sequence: CASSLVSPYTGELFF.